This T cell receptor (beta chain) was identified in a study of cytomegalovirus exposure and HLA in healthy donors. Study-wide results and caveats: Among TCR sequences, most were rare, though some public TCRs appeared in many donors. The authors later found most CMV-associated TCR beta chains appeared HLA-restricted. The only immune exposure information that was available was CMV serostatus. In a later analysis, several top co-occurrence clusters appeared linked to parvovirus B19, influenza, CMV and Epstein-Barr virus.

Note on this clone: Its antigen is unidentified.

PCR involved 60 Vbeta and 13 Jbeta primers. The repertoire was sequenced with immunoSEQ multiplex PCR; TCRdb's copy has only in-frame clones and lacks some. Found here are 150,000 or so clones, 70% to 80% of them singletons; the top ten hold 0.7% to 0.85%. Per germline, CDR1 LGHNA and CDR2 YSLEER. The CDR3 is 14 amino acids. Trimming at V came to 4 bases and at J to 2 bases, leaving 5 bases not matched to a gene. The sequence came from a female donor in good health and CMV-seronegative. The J gene is TRBJ2-7, the V gene TRBV4-3, with 7 bases lining up with TRBD1. Source material: PBMCs. The CDR3 loop reads CASSPRQGPYEQYF. CDR3 bases: TGCGCCAGCAGCCCGCGACAGGGACCCTACGAGCAGTACTTC.